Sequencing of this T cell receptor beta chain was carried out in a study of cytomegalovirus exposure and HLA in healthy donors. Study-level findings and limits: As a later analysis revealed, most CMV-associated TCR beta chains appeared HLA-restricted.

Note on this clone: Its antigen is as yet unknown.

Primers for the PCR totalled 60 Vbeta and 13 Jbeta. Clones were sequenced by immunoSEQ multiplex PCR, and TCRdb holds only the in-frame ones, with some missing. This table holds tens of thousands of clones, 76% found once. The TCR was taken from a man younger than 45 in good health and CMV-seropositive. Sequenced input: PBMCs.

CDR3 nucleotide sequence: TGTGCCAGTATTATGAACTCCGGGACAGGCTTTGCTGGGGCCAACGTCCTGACTTTC. Amino acids: CASIMNSGTGFAGANVLTF. V gene TRBV19 combines with J gene TRBJ2-6; TRBD1 matches at 8 bases. Germline CDR1 LNHDA, CDR2 SQIVND (reference sequence). The V segment lost 7 bases and the J segment 2 bases; nucleotides outside the gene matches: 16. The CDR3 covers 19 residues.